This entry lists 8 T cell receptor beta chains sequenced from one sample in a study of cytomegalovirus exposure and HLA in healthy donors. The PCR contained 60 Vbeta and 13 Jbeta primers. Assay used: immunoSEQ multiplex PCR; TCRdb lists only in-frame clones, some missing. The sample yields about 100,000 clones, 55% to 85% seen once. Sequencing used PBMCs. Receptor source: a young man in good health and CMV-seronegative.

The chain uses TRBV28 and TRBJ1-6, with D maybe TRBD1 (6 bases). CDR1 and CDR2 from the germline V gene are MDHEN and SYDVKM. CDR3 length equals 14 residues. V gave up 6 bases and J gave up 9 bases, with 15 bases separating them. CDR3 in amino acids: CASSHRGQSSPLHF. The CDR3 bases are TGTGCCAGCAGCCACCGGGGACAAAGTTCACCCCTCCACTTT.

CDR3 coding DNA: TGTGCCAGCTCACCAACTAGCGGGGGGGCTTACGAGCAGTACTTC. Translation: CASSPTSGGAYEQYF. This rearrangement joins TRBV18 to TRBJ2-7; TRBD2 agrees at 13 bases. V shed 2 bases, J shed 4 bases, and the junction held 2 bases outside the gene matches. CDR1 is KGHSH and CDR2 is LQKENI in the germline V gene. This CDR3 is 15 amino acids long.

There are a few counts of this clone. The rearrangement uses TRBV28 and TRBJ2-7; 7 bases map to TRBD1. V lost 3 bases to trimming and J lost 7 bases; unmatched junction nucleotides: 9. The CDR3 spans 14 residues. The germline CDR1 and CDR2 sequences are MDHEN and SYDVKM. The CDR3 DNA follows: TGTGCCAGCAGTTTGGCAGGGGGAGTGAAGGAGCAGTACTTC. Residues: CASSLAGGVKEQYF.

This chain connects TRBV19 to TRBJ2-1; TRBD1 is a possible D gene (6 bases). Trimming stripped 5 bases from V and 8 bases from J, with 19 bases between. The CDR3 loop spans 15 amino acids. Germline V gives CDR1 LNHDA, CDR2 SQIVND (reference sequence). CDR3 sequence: CASSSLATPGDEQFF. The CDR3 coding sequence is TGTGCCAGTAGTTCTCTGGCAACTCCAGGGGATGAGCAGTTCTTC.

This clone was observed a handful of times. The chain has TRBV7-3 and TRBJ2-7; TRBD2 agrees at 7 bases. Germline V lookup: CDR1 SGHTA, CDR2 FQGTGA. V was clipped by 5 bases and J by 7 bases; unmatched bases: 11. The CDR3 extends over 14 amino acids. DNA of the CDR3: TGTGCCAGCAGCCAGATCTGGCGGGAGCCAGAGCAGTACTTC. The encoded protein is CASSQIWREPEQYF.

This chain's CDR3 is CASSLGQDYEQYF. The CDR3 region has the DNA TGCGCCAGCAGCCTAGGACAAGACTACGAGCAGTACTTC. The chain uses TRBV5-1 and TRBJ2-7, with TRBD1 as a possible D gene (5 bases). Per the germline V gene, CDR1 is SGHRS and CDR2 is YFSETQ. The length of the CDR3 is 13 residues. V lost 4 bases and J lost 3, with 11 bases in between.

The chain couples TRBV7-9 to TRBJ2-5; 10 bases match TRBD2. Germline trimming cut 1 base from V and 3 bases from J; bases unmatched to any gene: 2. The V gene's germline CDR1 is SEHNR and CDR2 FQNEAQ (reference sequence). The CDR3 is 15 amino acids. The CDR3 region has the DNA TGTGCCAGCAGCTTAGATGGGACTAGCGAAGAGACCCAGTACTTC. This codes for CASSLDGTSEETQYF.

The CDR3 sequence is CASRRLSSYEQYF. CDR3 bases: TGTGCCAGCAGGAGATTGAGCTCCTACGAGCAGTACTTC. The rearrangement joins TRBV27 to TRBJ2-7; no definite D call. Germline V gives CDR1 MNHEY, CDR2 SMNVEV (reference sequence). Trimming shortened V by 6 bases and J by 0 bases, and 9 bases separated the two germline ends. This CDR3 is built from 13 residues.